This T cell receptor (beta chain) stems from a study of memory CD4+ T cells and cytomegalovirus serostatus. The sort gate was single viable CD3+CD4+CD8-CD45RO+ cells for memory CD4+ T cells. Between the trimmed V and J ends, which lost 0 bases and 4 bases, there was a span of 11 bases. The CDR3 is made up of 15 amino acids. CDR1 MNHEY and CDR2 SVGAGI come from the germline V gene. Only in-frame clones appear in the TCRdb table, and some are missing; sequencing was by immunoSEQ multiplex PCR. The sample holds 41,000 or so clones, about 85% seen once. J is TRBJ2-3 and V is TRBV6-5, with D possibly being TRBD1 or TRBD2 (5 bases each). The receptor's source is an adult in good health and CMV-seronegative. Specimen: memory CD4+ T cells from blood. The CDR3 DNA reads as TGTGCCAGCAGTTACTCAGGGACCCCTCCAGATACGCAGTATTTT. It specifies CASSYSGTPPDTQYF.